This TCR beta chain was found in a study of T cell changes during pregnancy in multiple sclerosis. The CDR3 consists of 13 residues. CDR1 SQVTM and CDR2 ANQGSEA come from the germline V gene. J was trimmed by 3 bases and V by 1 base; bases with no gene match: 0. Assay: immunoSEQ multiplex PCR; the TCRdb copy retains only in-frame clones and omits some. There are about 110,000 clones in the sample; more than 85% occur only once, and less than 4% lies in the top ten. This specimen consisted of peripheral blood, obtained after pregnancy. The source of this sequence is a female donor with multiple sclerosis, enrolled in a pregnancy study. The chain has TRBV29-1 and TRBJ2-7, with 10 bases fitting TRBD1. CDR3 protein: CSVEGTGGYEQYF. As DNA, the CDR3 is TGCAGCGTTGAAGGGACAGGGGGCTACGAGCAGTACTTC.